This is a list of T cell receptor beta chains from one sample in a study of OX40 agonist ivuxolimab in advanced cancers. Only in-frame clones appear in the TCRdb table, and some are missing; sequencing was by immunoSEQ multiplex PCR. The repertoire includes around 75,000 clones, about 91% of them detected once, and about 2.2% sits in the top ten. Sequenced here: CD4+ or CD8+ T cells sorted from blood, sampled in a trial of the OX40 agonist ivuxolimab. These receptors were collected from an adult with an advanced solid tumor such as melanoma, head and neck, liver or kidney cancer. The CDR3 runs from the conserved cysteine through the conserved F or W. The D gene is left open where the match is weak. Clone size, where shown, is once, few, many, or a class for clones that have expanded.

V	size	J	D	DNA	CDR3
TRBV5-1	once	TRBJ2-2	TRBD2	TGCGCCAGCACCCTAGCGGGCACCGGGGAGCTGTTTTTT	CASTLAGTGELFF
TRBV7-9	.	TRBJ2-2	.	TGTGCCAGCAGCTTTAGGGACACGTACACCGGGGAGCTGTTTTTT	CASSFRDTYTGELFF
TRBV29-1	medium-sized	TRBJ1-1	.	TGCAGCGCCGGAATCGGGCTTACTGAAGCTTTCTTT	CSAGIGLTEAFF
TRBV5-1	.	TRBJ2-7	TRBD2	TGCGCCAGCAGCGGCGGGGGGGGTCCCTACGAGCAGTACTTC	CASSGGGGPYEQYF
TRBV6-1	few	TRBJ2-7	.	TGTGCCAGCAGTGAAAGGCTCTACGAGCAGTACTTC	CASSERLYEQYF
TRBV7-7	few	TRBJ1-1	.	TGTGCCAGCAGCCCCAGGGCCAACACTGAAGCTTTCTTT	CASSPRANTEAFF
TRBV11-1	few	TRBJ1-1	.	TGTGCCAGCAGCCCAGGGAGGAACACTGAAGCTTTCTTT	CASSPGRNTEAFF
TRBV10-3	.	TRBJ1-4	TRBD1	TGTGCCACCGGACAGGGGGCTAATGAAAAACTGTTTTTT	CATGQGANEKLFF
TRBV19	.	TRBJ2-1	TRBD1	TGTGCCAGTAGTATACAGGGGGCAGGCAATGAGCAGTTCTTC	CASSIQGAGNEQFF
TRBV4-2	.	TRBJ2-2	TRBD2	TGTGCCAGCAGCCAGGGTACAGAGGCGGGGGTAGGGGGGGAGCTGTTTTTT	CASSQGTEAGVGGELFF
TRBV10-3	.	TRBJ2-5	.	TGTGCCATCAGTGATAAGCGGGGGCAGGGGGGCGAGACCCAGTACTTC	CAISDKRGQGGETQYF
TRBV10-3	.	TRBJ1-4	.	TGTGCCAGCGGTTTAAAGGGAACTAATGAAAAACTGTTTTTT	CASGLKGTNEKLFF
TRBV7-3	.	TRBJ2-5	.	TGTGCCAGCAGCTTGTCCGGGACGGAGGGGGAGACCCAGTACTTC	CASSLSGTEGETQYF
TRBV30	.	TRBJ2-7	.	TGTGCCTGGGCGGGGAGAAAGGGCGAGCAGTACTTC	CAWAGRKGEQYF
TRBV7-9	.	TRBJ2-7	TRBD1	TGTGCCAGCAGCGCAACAGGGGGCTGGGCCTACGAGCAGTACTTC	CASSATGGWAYEQYF
TRBV5-5	.	TRBJ2-1	TRBD2	TGTGCCAGCAGCTTGGAGACGGGGGGACAGTTCTTC	CASSLETGGQFF
TRBV6-4	.	TRBJ2-1	.	TGTGCCAGCAGTGACTCGTTCACTAGCTTTAGCAATGAGCAGTTCTTC	CASSDSFTSFSNEQFF
TRBV5-4	.	TRBJ2-7	.	TGTGCCAGCAGCCGTGATCTCTCGGACAGCTCCTACGAGCAGTACTTC	CASSRDLSDSSYEQYF
TRBV6-5	.	TRBJ2-7	TRBD1	TGTGCCAGCAGTCCCCGGGACAGGGCCTACGAGCAGTACTTC	CASSPRDRAYEQYF
TRBV5-4	.	TRBJ2-5	TRBD1	TGTGCCAGCAGCTTGGACAGGGGGGAAGAGACCCAGTACTTC	CASSLDRGEETQYF
TRBV7-8	.	TRBJ2-5	.	TGTGCCAGCAGCTTAGGCGAGAGCGGAGAGACCCAGTACTTC	CASSLGESGETQYF
TRBV6-6	once	TRBJ2-7	.	TGTGCCAGCAGTTACTCTGGGCTAGCTGGCTACGAGCAGTACTTC	CASSYSGLAGYEQYF
TRBV18	.	TRBJ2-7	.	TGTGCCAGCTCACCGGACAACTACGAGCAGTACTTC	CASSPDNYEQYF
TRBV18	.	TRBJ2-7	.	TGTGCCAGCTCACCACAGGGGGACTCGTCCTACGAGCAGTACTTC	CASSPQGDSSYEQYF
TRBV5-1	.	TRBJ2-1	.	TGCGCCACCTCCTTATGGGGGGTCAACAATGAGCAGTTCTTC	CATSLWGVNNEQFF
TRBV13	.	TRBJ1-2	TRBD1	TGTGCCAGCAGCTTCGACAGGGACTATGGCTACACCTTC	CASSFDRDYGYTF
TRBV23-1	.	TRBJ2-6	.	TGCGCCACCCGCTCTGGGGCCAACGTCCTGACTTTC	CATRSGANVLTF
TRBV7-9	.	TRBJ2-7	TRBD1	TGTGCCAGCAGCTTTGACAGGGCCAGCTACGAGCAGTACTTC	CASSFDRASYEQYF
TRBV7-2	few	TRBJ1-5	.	TGTGCCAGCAGCTCCTATAATCAGCCCCAGCATTTT	CASSSYNQPQHF
TRBV6-1	.	TRBJ1-4	.	TGTGCCAGCAGTTCCCAGGGCCTCTCTGAAAAACTGTTTTTT	CASSSQGLSEKLFF
TRBV19	.	TRBJ1-2	.	TGTGCCAGTAGTATTCCACAGGGTGGCTACACCTTC	CASSIPQGGYTF
TRBV28	.	TRBJ2-3	.	TGTGCCAGCAGTTTAATAGGGGCACAGGGTGGGGGAGATACGCAGTATTTT	CASSLIGAQGGGDTQYF
TRBV30	.	TRBJ1-4	TRBD1	TGTGCCTGGAGCGCTATAGGACAGGGCGAAAAACTGTTTTTT	CAWSAIGQGEKLFF
TRBV7-9	.	TRBJ2-1	TRBD2	TGTGCCAGCAGCCCCCCCGGACTAGCGGCATACAATGAGCAGTTCTTC	CASSPPGLAAYNEQFF
TRBV4-2	.	TRBJ2-3	.	TGTGCCAGCAGCCAAGTCGGGGATAGCACAGATACGCAGTATTTT	CASSQVGDSTDTQYF
TRBV7-9	.	TRBJ2-7	TRBD2	TGTGCCAGCAGCCCCGGCGGGGGAGGCGAGCAGTACTTC	CASSPGGGGEQYF
TRBV18	.	TRBJ2-5	.	TGTGCCAGCTCACCGATGGCCAGAGAGACCCAGTACTTC	CASSPMARETQYF
TRBV7-8	.	TRBJ1-3	.	TGTGCCAGCAGCTTAGTTATAGGCCACTCTGGAAACACCATATATTTT	CASSLVIGHSGNTIYF
TRBV7-8	.	TRBJ2-7	TRBD2	TGTGCCAGCAGCTTAGGGACGGGGGGTCCCGAGCAGTACTTC	CASSLGTGGPEQYF
TRBV7-7	few	TRBJ2-2	TRBD1	TGTGCTAGCAGCTTAAGACAGGGTACCGGGGAGCTGTTTTTT	CASSLRQGTGELFF
TRBV18	.	TRBJ2-2	.	TGTGCCAGCTCACCTCGGTCTTCCGGGGAGCTGTTTTTT	CASSPRSSGELFF
TRBV7-9	.	TRBJ2-7	.	TGTGCCAGCAGCCCGCAAAACCACGAGCAGTACTTC	CASSPQNHEQYF
TRBV7-3	medium-sized	TRBJ2-2	TRBD1	TGTGCCAGCAGCTTATCGCAGGGGGCGACCGGGGAGCTGTTTTTT	CASSLSQGATGELFF
TRBV11-1	.	TRBJ2-7	.	TGTGCCAGCAGCAGCTACCGGGCCCCCTACGAGCAGTACTTC	CASSSYRAPYEQYF
TRBV29-1	.	TRBJ2-5	.	TGCAGCGTTGAAGAGATGACGGGTCAGACCCAGTACTTC	CSVEEMTGQTQYF
TRBV6-5	.	TRBJ2-3	TRBD2	TGTGCCAGCAGTTCAGGCGGGGGGGCCGGGGCAGATACGCAGTATTTT	CASSSGGGAGADTQYF
TRBV5-4	.	TRBJ2-7	TRBD2	TGTGCCAGCAGCCATAGCGGGAGTAGGGCCTACGAGCAGTACTTC	CASSHSGSRAYEQYF
TRBV29-1	few	TRBJ2-1	TRBD1	TGCAGCGTTACCGACAGGGGGGGTAATGAGCAGTTCTTC	CSVTDRGGNEQFF
TRBV19	.	TRBJ1-4	TRBD1	TGTGCCAGTAGTAACAGGGGGAGAACCGCAGCAACTAATGAAAAACTGTTTTTT	CASSNRGRTAATNEKLFF